The 14 T cell receptor beta chains below all came from one sample that was sequenced in a study of T cell repertoires in cytomegalovirus infection. For these receptors, no antigen is known. TCRdb used MiXCR to reprocess the reads, holding one entry per CDR3 protein. The repertoire consists of roughly 700,000 distinct CDR3 sequences, with roughly a third occurring once and the leading ten covering 18%. This specimen was cultured PBMCs, taken from culture after CMV antigen stimulation. Source of these receptors: a human donor in good health (CMV status not recorded). Some clones in this sample may be carry-over from other donors' samples.

The chain couples TRBV5-4 to TRBJ2-2; the D gene is possibly TRBD2 (6 bases). CDR1 SGHNT and CDR2 YYREEE come from the germline V gene (reference sequence). CDR3 size: 14 residues. The V end lost 3 bases, the J end lost 6 bases, and 12 bases lay between the germline ends. The CDR3 nucleotides read TGTGCCAGCAGCTCGGGACGGAGGGCCGGGGAGCTGTTTTTT. Translating gives CASSSGRRAGELFF.

This clonotype was seen a handful of times. The chain is built from TRBV4-1 and TRBJ1-3; D gene unclear. The germline gives CDR1 MGHRA, CDR2 YSYEKL. The CDR3 length is 16 residues. V lost 4 bases and J 0 bases, leaving 13 bases between the germline ends. The CDR3 DNA follows: TGCGCCAGCAGCCGACCGTCTGCGGGCTCTGGAAACACCATATATTTT. It codes for CASSRPSAGSGNTIYF.

J is TRBJ2-2 and V is TRBV5-4, with D unresolved. The CDR3 totals 14 residues. Deletions cut 0 bases from V and 7 bases from J, with 10 bases between. Germline CDR1 is SGHNT and CDR2 is YYREEE (reference sequence). In DNA, the CDR3 is TGTGCCAGCAGCTTGGACTACCTCGACGGGGAGCTGTTTTTT. Its translation: CASSLDYLDGELFF.

This clonotype was counted at least ten times. The V call is TRBV7-8, the J call TRBJ2-1, with TRBD1 matching 9 bases. The length of the CDR3 is 12 residues. The V gene end was trimmed by 8 bases and the J gene end by 8 bases; junction bases not matched to a gene: 4. CDR1 is SGHVS and CDR2 is FQNEAQ in the germline V gene. CDR3 loop: CASRDRADEQFF. Written as DNA, the CDR3 is TGTGCCAGCCGGGACAGGGCAGATGAGCAGTTCTTC. Full variable domain (rest looked up from reference TRBV7-8 and TRBJ2-1): GAGVSQSPRYKVAKRGQDVALRCDPISGHVSLFWYQQALGQGPEFLTYFQNEAQLDKSGLPSDRFFAERPEGSVSTLKIQRTQQEDSAVYLCASRDRADEQFFGPGTRLTVL.

The chain combines TRBV6-8 with TRBJ1-5; TRBD1 might be the D (6 bases). V shed 8 bases and J shed 6 bases, with 17 bases lying between them. The CDR3 is made up of 14 amino acids. Per germline, CDR1 MNHGY and CDR2 SAAAGT. The CDR3 reads CASDMFGGGQPQHF. CDR3 in DNA: TGTGCCAGCGATATGTTCGGAGGGGGTCAGCCCCAGCATTTT.

The rearrangement uses TRBV11-2 and TRBJ2-2; 7 nucleotides agree with TRBD1. This CDR3 is built from 16 residues. Looked up from germline, CDR1 is SGHAT and CDR2 is FQNNGV. V was pared by 1 base and J by 4 bases, with 6 bases of the junction left unmatched. In DNA form, the CDR3 reads TGTGCCAGCAGCTTAGGGGGGCAGGGGGTCACCGGGGAGCTGTTTTTT. As protein: CASSLGGQGVTGELFF. The full variable domain, its missing parts supplied by reference TRBV11-2 and TRBJ2-2, is EAGVAQSPRYKIIEKRQSVAFWCNPISGHATLYWYQQILGQGPKLLIQFQNNGVVDDSQLPKDRFSAERLKGVDSTLKIQPAKLEDSAVYLCASSLGGQGVTGELFFGEGSRLTVL.

The rearrangement links TRBV4-2 to TRBJ2-1; tentatively, D is TRBD2 (5 bases). Trimming took 3 bases from V and 8 from J, leaving 14 bases between them. CDR1 is LGHNA, CDR2 YNFKEQ, per germline. The CDR3 spans 14 residues. The CDR3 region has the DNA TGTGCCAGCAGCCAGCGGGTCTGGCAATATGAGCAGTTCTTC. It is translated as CASSQRVWQYEQFF.

The V and J genes are TRBV12-5 and TRBJ1-1, with D tentatively TRBD1 (6 bases). This CDR3 contains 17 residues. CDR1 and CDR2 from the germline V gene are LGHNT and FRNRAP. Trimming left V 3 bases short and J 5 bases short, with 22 bases between. CDR3 in DNA: TGTGCTAGTGGTTTTGGGTTGTGGGGGGCAGGACGGACTGAAGCTTTCTTT. Translating it yields CASGFGLWGAGRTEAFF.

The chain recombines TRBV4-1 with TRBJ2-5; no definite D call. Germline-derived CDR1 and CDR2 are MGHRA and YSYEKL. Trimming stripped 0 bases from V and 3 bases from J, with 8 bases between. The CDR3 consists of 14 residues. CDR3 loop: CASSQDRLEETQYF. Here the CDR3 DNA reads TGCGCCAGCAGCCAAGATAGACTGGAAGAGACCCAGTACTTC.

The V gene is TRBV12-3 or TRBV12-4, the J gene TRBJ2-7; D is possibly TRBD1 (6 bases). V shed 4 bases and J shed 2 bases, with 15 bases lying between them. The CDR3 sequence is 15 residues long. The chain's CDR3 is CASSSLQGNTYEQYF. The CDR3 coding sequence is TGTGCCAGCAGTTCCCTCCAGGGGAACACCTACGAGCAGTACTTC.

The rearrangement links TRBV4-1 to TRBJ1-2; D is uncertain. Trimming left V 4 bases short and J 4 bases short, with 13 bases between. The CDR3 contains 14 residues. Germline V gives CDR1 MGHRA, CDR2 YSYEKL. CDR3 protein: CASSRPQTSYGYTF. CDR3 DNA sequence: TGCGCCAGCAGCCGCCCTCAAACCTCCTATGGCTACACCTTC.

The CDR3 DNA reads as TGTGCCAGCGAAAGGACATCTTACAATGAGCAGTTCTTC. Translated: CASERTSYNEQFF. The chain combines TRBV7-2 with TRBJ2-1, with D possibly TRBD1 on 5 matching bases. Germline V gives CDR1 SGHTA, CDR2 FQGNSA. The CDR3 spans 13 residues. The V gene lost 8 bases and the J gene lost 4 bases, with 12 bases spanning the gap.

The genes are TRBV30 and TRBJ2-5; 10 bases agree with TRBD2. With 5 bases clipped from V and 4 bases from J, the junction kept 22 bases outside the gene matches. Germline assignment: CDR1 GTSNPN and CDR2 SVGIG (reference sequence). There are 19 residues in the CDR3. The CDR3 is CAWPWGRLAGPGGAETQYF. The CDR3 nucleotides are TGTGCCTGGCCTTGGGGGAGACTAGCGGGCCCCGGGGGGGCAGAGACCCAGTACTTC. The full variable domain, in which reference TRBV30 and TRBJ2-5 provide the parts outside the CDR3, is SQTIHQWPATLVQPVGSPLSLECTVEGTSNPNLYWYRQAAGRGLQLLFYSVGIGQISSEVPQNLSASRPQDRQFILSSKKLLLSDSGFYLCAWPWGRLAGPGGAETQYFGPGTRLLVL.

This clonotype was recorded a few times. The rearrangement joins TRBV2 to TRBJ2-2; D is undetermined. The ends were cut back, 1 base at V and 6 bases at J, with 3 bases in the middle. This CDR3 has 12 amino acids. Germline assignment: CDR1 SNHLY and CDR2 FYNNEI. The CDR3 loop reads CASSEGAGELFF. The CDR3 nucleotides are TGTGCCAGCAGTGAAGGGGCCGGGGAGCTGTTTTTT. The full variable domain, with the rest looked up from reference TRBV2 and TRBJ2-2, is EPEVTQTPSHQVTQMGQEVILRCVPISNHLYFYWYRQILGQKVEFLVSFYNNEISEKSEIFDDQFSVERPDGSNFTLKIRSTKLEDSAMYFCASSEGAGELFFGEGSRLTVL.